This T cell receptor beta chain was found in a study of OX40 agonist ivuxolimab in advanced cancers. Study-level points and caveats: Relative to CD4+ cells, CD8+ T cells on average had more expanded clones.

Profiled with immunoSEQ multiplex PCR; TCRdb holds only in-frame clones, not every one. The sample has some 38,000 clones; roughly nine tenths are singletons. A remark on this clone: Antigen: not known.

The CDR3 has 14 residues. Germline loops: CDR1 SEHNR, CDR2 FQNEAQ (reference sequence). After removal of 5 bases from V and 10 bases from J, the junction contained 7 bases not matched to a gene. The chain carries TRBV7-9 and TRBJ1-6; 8 bases are shared with TRBD1. The sequenced sample was CD4+ or CD8+ T cells sorted from blood, obtained in a trial of the OX40 agonist ivuxolimab. The source is an adult with an advanced solid tumor such as melanoma, head and neck, liver or kidney cancer. CDR3 loop: CASSAGQGESPLHF. The DNA of the CDR3 is TGTGCCAGCAGCGCCGGACAGGGAGAATCACCCCTCCACTTT.